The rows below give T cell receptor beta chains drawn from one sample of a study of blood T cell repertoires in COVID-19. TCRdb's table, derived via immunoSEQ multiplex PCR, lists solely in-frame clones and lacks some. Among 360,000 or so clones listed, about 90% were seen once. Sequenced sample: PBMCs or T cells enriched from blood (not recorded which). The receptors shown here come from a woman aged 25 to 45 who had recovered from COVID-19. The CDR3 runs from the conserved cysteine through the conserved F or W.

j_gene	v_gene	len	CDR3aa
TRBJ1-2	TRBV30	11	CACDRTYGYTF
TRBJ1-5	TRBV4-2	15	CASSQRVDSNQPQHF
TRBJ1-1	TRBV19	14	CASRGQGGFPEAFF
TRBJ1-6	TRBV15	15	CATSGHRDRNSPLHF
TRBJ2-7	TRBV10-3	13	CAIGEPVAYEQYF
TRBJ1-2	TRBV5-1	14	CASSRTVSVYGYTF
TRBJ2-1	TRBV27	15	CASSSWTSRYNEQFF
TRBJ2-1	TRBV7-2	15	CASSYLAGDYNEQFF
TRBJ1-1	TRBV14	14	CASSQLMGGTEAFF
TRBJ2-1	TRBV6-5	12	CASSYYGGEQFF
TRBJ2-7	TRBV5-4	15	CASSQGTSGSYEQYF
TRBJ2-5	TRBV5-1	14	CASSSGAGQETQYF
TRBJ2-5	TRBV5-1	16	CASSPGLGELQETQYF
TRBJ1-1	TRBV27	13	CASSGQGTAEAFF
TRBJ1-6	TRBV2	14	CASSDGRGNLPLHF
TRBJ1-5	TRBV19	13	CASSATVAQPQHF
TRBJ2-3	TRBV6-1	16	CASSEISGGSTDTQYF
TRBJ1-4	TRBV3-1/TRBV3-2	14	CARSQGDRDEKLFF
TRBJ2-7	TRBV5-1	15	CASSLEASGTYEQYF
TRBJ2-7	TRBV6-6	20	CASSPTPGLAGGGLGYEQYF
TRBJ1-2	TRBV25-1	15	CASSDGTGSGYGYTF
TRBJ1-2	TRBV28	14	CASSFLSVNYGYTF
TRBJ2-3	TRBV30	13	CAWWRLAADTQYF
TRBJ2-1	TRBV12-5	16	CASGPTGTSEGNEQFF
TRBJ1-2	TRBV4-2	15	CASSQVVGEVGGYTF
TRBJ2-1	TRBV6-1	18	CASSGLAGGTSSYNEQFF
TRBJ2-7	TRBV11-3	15	CASSLKTGAWYEQYF
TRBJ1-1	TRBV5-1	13	CASSARTGAEAFF
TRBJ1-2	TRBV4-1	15	CASSDDVGGAYGYTF
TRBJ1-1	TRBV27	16	CASSESRTAWNTEAFF
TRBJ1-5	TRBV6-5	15	CASRPPGADNQPQHF
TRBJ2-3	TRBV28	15	CASKLGAGDADTQYF
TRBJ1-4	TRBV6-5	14	CASSSSGGNEKLFF
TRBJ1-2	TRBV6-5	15	CASSYQGQGNYGYTF
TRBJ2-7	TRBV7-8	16	CASSLDWERVYYEQYF
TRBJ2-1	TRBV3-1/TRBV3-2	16	CASSQDSSGDYNEQFF
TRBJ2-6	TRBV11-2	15	CASSPQIAGANVLTF
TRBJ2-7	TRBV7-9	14	CASSLYGRTNEQYF
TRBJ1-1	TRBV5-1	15	CASSPWTGRDTEAFF
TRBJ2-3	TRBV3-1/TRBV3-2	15	CASSLIAGDTDTQYF
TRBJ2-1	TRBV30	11	CAWTTYNEQFF
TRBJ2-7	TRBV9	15	CASSPSGTGTGEQYF
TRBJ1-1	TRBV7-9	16	CASRRPRASMNTEAFF
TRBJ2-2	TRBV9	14	CASSSGRLSGELFF
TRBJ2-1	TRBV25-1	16	CASSEISGRFYNEQFF
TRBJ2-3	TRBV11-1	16	CASSAGLAGVLDTQYF
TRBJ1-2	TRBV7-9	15	CASSLGGDANYGYTF
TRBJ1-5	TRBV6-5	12	CAIGQFNQPQHF
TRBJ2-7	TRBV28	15	CASSPRGAGRYEQYF
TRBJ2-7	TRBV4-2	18	CASSQVGDGGRRSYEQYF
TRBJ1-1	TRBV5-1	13	CATEGGANTEAFF
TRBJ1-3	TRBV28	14	CASSWDTPGNTIYF
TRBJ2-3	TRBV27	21	CASSPSLAGGNRGVATDTQYF
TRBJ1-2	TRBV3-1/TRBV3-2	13	CASRPQGPYGYTF
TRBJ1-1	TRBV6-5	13	CASRAGTPTEAFF